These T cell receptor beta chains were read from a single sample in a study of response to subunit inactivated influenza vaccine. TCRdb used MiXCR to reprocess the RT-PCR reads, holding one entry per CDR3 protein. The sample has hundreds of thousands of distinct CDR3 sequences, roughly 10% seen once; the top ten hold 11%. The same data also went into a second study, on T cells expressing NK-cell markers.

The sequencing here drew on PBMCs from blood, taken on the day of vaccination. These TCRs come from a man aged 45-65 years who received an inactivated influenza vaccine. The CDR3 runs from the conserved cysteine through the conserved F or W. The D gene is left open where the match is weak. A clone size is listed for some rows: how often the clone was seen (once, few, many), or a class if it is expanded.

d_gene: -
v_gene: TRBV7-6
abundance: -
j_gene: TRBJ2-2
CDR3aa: CASIRHPRGANTGELFF
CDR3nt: TGTGCCAGCATCCGACATCCGCGGGGCGCGAACACCGGGGAGCTGTTTTTT

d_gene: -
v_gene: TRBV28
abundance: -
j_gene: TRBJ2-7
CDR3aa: CASSFLYRTTSYEQYF
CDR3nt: TGTGCCAGCAGTTTCCTATACAGGACAACCTCCTACGAGCAGTACTTC

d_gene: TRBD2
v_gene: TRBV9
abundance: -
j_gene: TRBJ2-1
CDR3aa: CASSFSGTSGANEQFF
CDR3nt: TGTGCCAGCAGCTTTTCCGGGACTAGCGGGGCCAATGAGCAGTTCTTC

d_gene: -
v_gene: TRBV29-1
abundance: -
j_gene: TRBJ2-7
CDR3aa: CSVGVSGYEQYF
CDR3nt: TGCAGCGTTGGGGTATCGGGCTACGAGCAGTACTTC

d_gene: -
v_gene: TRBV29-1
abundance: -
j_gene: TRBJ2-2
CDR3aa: CSVERGTGELFF
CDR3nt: TGCAGCGTGGAAAGGGGCACCGGGGAGCTGTTTTTT

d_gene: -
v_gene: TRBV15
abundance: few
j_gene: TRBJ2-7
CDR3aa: CATSRDMREQYF
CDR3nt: TGTGCCACCAGCAGAGATATGCGGGAGCAGTACTTC

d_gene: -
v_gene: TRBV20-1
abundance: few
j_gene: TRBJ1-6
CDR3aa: CSAREGQYNSPLHF
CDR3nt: TGCAGTGCTAGGGAGGGACAATATAATTCACCCCTCCACTTT

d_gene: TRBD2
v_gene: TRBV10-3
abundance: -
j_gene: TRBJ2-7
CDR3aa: CAIRRGETTGEQYF
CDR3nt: TGTGCCATCAGGCGGGGGGAAACCACTGGGGAGCAGTACTTC

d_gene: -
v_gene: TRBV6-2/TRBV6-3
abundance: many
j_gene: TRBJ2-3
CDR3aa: CASSRTGSTDTQYF
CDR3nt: TGTGCCAGCAGCCGGACGGGGAGCACAGATACGCAGTATTTT

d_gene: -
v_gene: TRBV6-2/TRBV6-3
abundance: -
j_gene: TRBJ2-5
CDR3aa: CASTRTAEETQYF
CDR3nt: TGTGCCAGCACCCGGACTGCCGAAGAGACCCAGTACTTC

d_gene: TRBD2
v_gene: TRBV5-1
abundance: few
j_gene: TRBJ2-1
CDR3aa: CASSFSGTSGTAFDEQFF
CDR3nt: TGCGCCAGCAGCTTTTCTGGGACTAGCGGGACAGCCTTCGATGAGCAGTTCTTC

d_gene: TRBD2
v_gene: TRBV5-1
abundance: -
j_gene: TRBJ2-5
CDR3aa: CASSRGSGRGETQYF
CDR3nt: TGCGCCAGCAGCAGAGGCAGCGGGAGGGGAGAGACCCAGTACTTC

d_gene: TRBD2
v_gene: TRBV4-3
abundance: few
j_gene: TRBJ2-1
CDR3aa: CASSQGTRTYNEQFF
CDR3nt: TGCGCCAGCAGCCAAGGGACTAGGACTTACAATGAGCAGTTCTTC

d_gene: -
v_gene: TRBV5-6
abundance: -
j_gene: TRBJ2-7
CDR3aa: CASSPALRTDLSYEQYF
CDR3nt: TGTGCCAGCAGCCCTGCACTACGGACAGACCTCTCCTACGAGCAGTACTTC

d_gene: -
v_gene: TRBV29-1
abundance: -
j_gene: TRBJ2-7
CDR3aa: CSVAGAREQYF
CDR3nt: TGCAGCGTGGCGGGGGCGCGGGAGCAGTACTTC

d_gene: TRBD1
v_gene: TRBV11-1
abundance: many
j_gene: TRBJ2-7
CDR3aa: CASTPGQGPYEQYF
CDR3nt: TGTGCCAGCACCCCGGGACAGGGACCCTACGAGCAGTACTTC

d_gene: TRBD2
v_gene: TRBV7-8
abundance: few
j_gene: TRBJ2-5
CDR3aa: CASSLGPGRSDQETQYF
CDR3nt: TGTGCCAGCAGCCTGGGTCCCGGGAGGTCGGATCAAGAGACCCAGTACTTC

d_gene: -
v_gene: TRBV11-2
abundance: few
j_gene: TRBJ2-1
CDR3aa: CASSLGATLDEQFF
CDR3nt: TGTGCCAGCAGCTTAGGGGCCACGTTGGATGAGCAGTTCTTC

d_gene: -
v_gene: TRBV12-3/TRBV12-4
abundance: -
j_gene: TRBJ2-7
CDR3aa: CASSLGQQGRTYEQYF
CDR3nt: TGTGCCAGCAGTTTAGGGCAGCAGGGCCGTACCTACGAGCAGTACTTC

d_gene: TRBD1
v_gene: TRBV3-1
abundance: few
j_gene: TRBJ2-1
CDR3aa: CASNRGTGVYNEQFF
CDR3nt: TGTGCCAGCAACCGTGGGACAGGAGTATACAATGAGCAGTTCTTC

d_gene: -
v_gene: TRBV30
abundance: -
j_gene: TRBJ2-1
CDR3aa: CAWRIYGDEQFF
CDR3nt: TGTGCCTGGAGGATCTATGGGGATGAGCAGTTCTTC

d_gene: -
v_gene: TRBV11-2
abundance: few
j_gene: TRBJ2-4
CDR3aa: CASSQDSPGGKNIQYF
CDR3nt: TGTGCCAGCAGCCAGGACTCCCCCGGAGGCAAAAACATTCAGTACTTC

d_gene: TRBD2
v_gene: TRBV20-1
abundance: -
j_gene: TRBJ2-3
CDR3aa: CSATGSGGDTDTQYF
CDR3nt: TGCAGTGCCACAGGCAGCGGGGGGGACACAGATACGCAGTATTTT

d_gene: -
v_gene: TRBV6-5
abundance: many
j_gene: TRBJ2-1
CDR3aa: CASMREQFF
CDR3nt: TGTGCCAGCATGAGGGAGCAGTTCTTC

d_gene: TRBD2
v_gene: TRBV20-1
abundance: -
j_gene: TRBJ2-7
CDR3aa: CSAHSRGTYEQYF
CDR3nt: TGCAGTGCTCATTCGCGGGGGACCTACGAGCAGTACTTC

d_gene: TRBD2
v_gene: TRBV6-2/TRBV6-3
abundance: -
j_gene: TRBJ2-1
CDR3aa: CASSYSLAGANEQFF
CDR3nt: TGTGCCAGCAGTTACTCACTAGCGGGAGCCAATGAGCAGTTCTTC

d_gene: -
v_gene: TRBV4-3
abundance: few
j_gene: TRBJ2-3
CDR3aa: CASSQETGDTQYF
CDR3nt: TGCGCCAGCAGCCAAGAGACGGGGGATACGCAGTATTTT

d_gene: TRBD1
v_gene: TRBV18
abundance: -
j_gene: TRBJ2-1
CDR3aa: CASSPRDRGFYNEQFF
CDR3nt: TGTGCCAGCTCACCCCGGGACAGGGGGTTTTACAATGAGCAGTTCTTC

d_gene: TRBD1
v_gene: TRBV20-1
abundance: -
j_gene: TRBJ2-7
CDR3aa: CSASPGGLYEQYF
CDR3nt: TGCAGTGCTAGTCCAGGGGGCCTCTACGAGCAGTACTTC

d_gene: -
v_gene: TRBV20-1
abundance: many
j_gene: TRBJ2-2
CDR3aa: CSARDRGELFF
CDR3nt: TGCAGTGCTAGAGACCGCGGGGAGCTGTTTTTT

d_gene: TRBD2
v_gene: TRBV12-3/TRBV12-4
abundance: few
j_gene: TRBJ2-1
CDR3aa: CASSSTLPGGWSEQFF
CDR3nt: TGTGCCAGCAGTTCCACACTGCCGGGAGGGTGGAGTGAGCAGTTCTTC

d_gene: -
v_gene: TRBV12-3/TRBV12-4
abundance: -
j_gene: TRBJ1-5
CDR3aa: CASSTFPSNQPQHF
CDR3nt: TGTGCCAGCAGCACCTTTCCTAGCAATCAGCCCCAGCATTTT

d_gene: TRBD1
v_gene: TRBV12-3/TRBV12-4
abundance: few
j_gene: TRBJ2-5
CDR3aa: CASSPDGQGAVETQYF
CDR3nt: TGTGCCAGCAGTCCCGACGGACAGGGGGCGGTGGAGACCCAGTACTTC

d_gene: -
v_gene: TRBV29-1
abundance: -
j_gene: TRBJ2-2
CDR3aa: CSVEDLPVGPYGTGELFF
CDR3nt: TGCAGCGTTGAAGATCTGCCAGTGGGGCCGTATGGGACCGGGGAGCTGTTTTTT

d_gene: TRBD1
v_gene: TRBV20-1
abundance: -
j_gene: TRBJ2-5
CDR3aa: CSARAPGQLQETQYF
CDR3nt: TGCAGTGCTAGAGCGCCGGGACAGCTCCAAGAGACCCAGTACTTC

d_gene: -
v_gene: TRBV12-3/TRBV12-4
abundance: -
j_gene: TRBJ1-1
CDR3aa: CASSLGPGEALNTEAFF
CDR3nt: TGTGCCAGCAGTTTAGGCCCAGGGGAAGCGTTAAACACTGAAGCTTTCTTT

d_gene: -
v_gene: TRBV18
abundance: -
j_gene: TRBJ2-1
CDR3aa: CASSPPGDSDQFF
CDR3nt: TGTGCCAGCTCACCCCCGGGGGACAGTGACCAGTTCTTC

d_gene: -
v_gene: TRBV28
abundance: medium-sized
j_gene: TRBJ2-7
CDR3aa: CASTHPASYEQYF
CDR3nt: TGTGCCAGCACCCACCCAGCCTCCTACGAGCAGTACTTC

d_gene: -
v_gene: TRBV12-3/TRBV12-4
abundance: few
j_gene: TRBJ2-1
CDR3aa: CASSLALSSGQFF
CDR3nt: TGTGCCAGCAGTTTAGCTCTTAGCTCTGGGCAGTTCTTC

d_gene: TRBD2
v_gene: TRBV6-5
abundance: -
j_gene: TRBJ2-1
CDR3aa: CASSSGLAGIFTYNEQFF
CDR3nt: TGTGCCAGCAGTTCGGGACTAGCGGGAATCTTCACCTACAATGAGCAGTTCTTC

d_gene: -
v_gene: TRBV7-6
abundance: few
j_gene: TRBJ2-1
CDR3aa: CASSLAAGSRYEQFF
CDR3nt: TGTGCCAGCAGCTTAGCGGCAGGGAGTCGGTATGAGCAGTTCTTC

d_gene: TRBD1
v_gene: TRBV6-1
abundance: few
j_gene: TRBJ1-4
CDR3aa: CASSLTGAGEKLFF
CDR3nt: TGTGCCAGCAGTCTGACAGGGGCTGGCGAAAAACTGTTTTTT

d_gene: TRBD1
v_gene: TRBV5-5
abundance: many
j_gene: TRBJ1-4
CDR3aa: CASSFGTVNEKLFF
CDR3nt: TGTGCCAGCAGCTTCGGGACAGTTAATGAAAAACTGTTTTTT

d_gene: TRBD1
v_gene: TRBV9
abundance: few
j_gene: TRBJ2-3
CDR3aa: CASSALPGQGADTQYF
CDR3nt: TGTGCCAGCAGCGCCCTTCCGGGACAGGGGGCAGATACGCAGTATTTT

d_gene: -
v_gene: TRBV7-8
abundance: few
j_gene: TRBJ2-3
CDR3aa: CASSHRTYDTQYF
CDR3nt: TGTGCCAGCAGCCATCGAACTTACGATACGCAGTATTTT

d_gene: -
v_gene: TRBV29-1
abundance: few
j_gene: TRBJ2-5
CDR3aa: CSAAPYGLETQYF
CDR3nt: TGCAGCGCCGCCCCCTACGGGTTAGAGACCCAGTACTTC

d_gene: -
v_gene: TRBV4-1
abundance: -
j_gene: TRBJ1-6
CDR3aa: CASSSSSGYNSPLHF
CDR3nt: TGCGCCAGCAGCTCCTCATCGGGATATAATTCACCCCTCCACTTT

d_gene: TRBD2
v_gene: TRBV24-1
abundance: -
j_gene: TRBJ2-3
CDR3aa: CATSDPLAGTSTDTQYF
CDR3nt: TGTGCCACCAGTGATCCCCTAGCGGGGACGAGCACAGATACGCAGTATTTT

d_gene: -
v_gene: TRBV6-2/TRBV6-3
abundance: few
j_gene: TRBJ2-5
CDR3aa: CASSYDLVPETQYF
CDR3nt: TGTGCCAGCAGTTACGACTTGGTCCCAGAGACCCAGTACTTC

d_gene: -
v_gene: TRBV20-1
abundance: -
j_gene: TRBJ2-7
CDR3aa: CSARENSRDPRSYEQYF
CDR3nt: TGCAGTGCTAGAGAGAATTCCCGGGACCCACGCTCCTACGAGCAGTACTTC

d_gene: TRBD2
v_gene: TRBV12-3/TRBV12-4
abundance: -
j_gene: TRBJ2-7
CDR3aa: CASLGGSGEQYF
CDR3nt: TGTGCCAGCCTCGGGGGGAGCGGGGAGCAGTACTTC

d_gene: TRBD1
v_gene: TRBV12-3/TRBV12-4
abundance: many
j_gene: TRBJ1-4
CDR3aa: CASSSTGPNEKLFF
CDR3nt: TGTGCCAGCAGTTCGACAGGGCCCAATGAAAAACTGTTTTTT

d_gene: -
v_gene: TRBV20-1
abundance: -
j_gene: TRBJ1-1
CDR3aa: CSGGEVVFF
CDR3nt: TGCAGTGGGGGGGAGGTGGTTTTCTTT